These T cell receptor beta chains were read from a single sample in a study of cytomegalovirus exposure and HLA in healthy donors. The table came from immunoSEQ multiplex PCR; TCRdb's copy has only in-frame clones and leaves some out. The sample includes about 180,000 clones, roughly 79% of them seen just once. The sample taken for sequencing was PBMCs. The source of these receptors is a male donor in good health and CMV-seronegative. Both conserved end residues are part of each CDR3. D genes are given only for firm matches. Size tells how often a clone was seen (once, few, many) or the class of an expanded clone, and some rows leave it out.

>.|TRBV2|17|TRBD2|TRBJ2-3
CASSGRGLAGSTDTQYF
TGTGCCAGCAGCGGTCGTGGACTAGCGGGGAGCACAGATACGCAGTATTTT
>few|TRBV9|14|.|TRBJ1-1
CASSPGGRNTEAFF
TGTGCCAGCAGCCCCGGCGGCCGGAACACTGAAGCTTTCTTT
>few|TRBV7-3|16|.|TRBJ1-4
CASSTSATGTNEKLFF
TGTGCCAGCAGCACCTCGGCGACGGGAACTAATGAAAAACTGTTTTTT
>.|TRBV27|14|TRBD1|TRBJ1-4
CASRPTGGDEKLFF
TGTGCCAGCAGGCCTACAGGGGGGGATGAAAAACTGTTTTTT
>.|TRBV9|15|.|TRBJ2-1
CASSGSSLGYNEQFF
TGTGCCAGCAGCGGATCTAGCCTGGGGTACAATGAGCAGTTCTTC
>.|TRBV6-1|15|.|TRBJ2-6
CASRGLLPGANVLTF
TGTGCCAGCAGAGGACTACTCCCTGGGGCCAACGTCCTGACTTTC
>.|TRBV30|14|TRBD1|TRBJ2-7
CAWSSGQGSNEQYF
TGTGCCTGGAGTTCGGGACAGGGCTCCAACGAGCAGTACTTC
>.|TRBV30|18|TRBD2|TRBJ2-3
CAWSRGLAGVMESDTQYF
TGTGCCTGGAGTAGGGGACTAGCGGGAGTAATGGAGTCAGATACGCAGTATTTT
>.|TRBV28|14|.|TRBJ1-2
CASMAYREGYGYTF
TGTGCCAGCATGGCCTACAGGGAGGGCTATGGCTACACCTTC
>.|TRBV6-1|13|.|TRBJ1-3
CASSENWGEHIYF
TGTGCCAGCAGTGAGAACTGGGGGGAACATATATATTTT
>once|TRBV7-8|16|.|TRBJ1-5
CASSLGRGAVGQPQHF
TGTGCCAGCAGCTTAGGTCGGGGGGCGGTGGGTCAGCCCCAGCATTTT
>.|TRBV15|17|TRBD1|TRBJ2-6
CATSRGDRGAGANVLTF
TGTGCCACCAGCAGGGGGGACAGGGGAGCTGGGGCCAACGTCCTGACTTTC
>.|TRBV27|16|.|TRBJ1-5
CASSLSWGVGNQPQHF
TGTGCCAGCAGTTTATCGTGGGGGGTGGGCAATCAGCCCCAGCATTTT
>.|TRBV19|13|.|TRBJ2-3
CASRRGLGDTQYF
TGTGCCAGTAGGAGGGGGTTGGGAGATACGCAGTATTTT
>.|TRBV28|13|TRBD2|TRBJ2-1
CAILAGGENEQFF
TGTGCCATTCTAGCGGGAGGAGAGAATGAGCAGTTCTTC
>.|TRBV6-5|15|TRBD1|TRBJ1-5
CASRPTGYNNQPQHF
TGTGCCAGCAGACCGACAGGGTATAACAATCAGCCCCAGCATTTT
>.|TRBV7-9|14|.|TRBJ1-2
CASSSYRANYGYTF
TGTGCCAGCAGCTCCTACAGGGCCAACTATGGCTACACCTTC
>.|TRBV28|16|.|TRBJ2-3
CASSLDRPSSTDTQYF
TGTGCCAGCAGTTTAGACAGGCCATCTAGCACAGATACGCAGTATTTT
>few|TRBV4-2|14|TRBD1|TRBJ2-7
CASSQNRGRYEQYF
TGTGCCAGCAGCCAGAACAGGGGGAGGTACGAGCAGTACTTC
>.|TRBV2|15|.|TRBJ2-1
CASSERRGSYNEQFF
TGTGCCAGCAGTGAGCGGCGGGGCTCCTACAATGAGCAGTTCTTC
>.|TRBV10-3|13|TRBD1|TRBJ2-4
CAISDREFGIQYF
TGTGCCATCTCGGACAGGGAGTTTGGCATTCAGTACTTC
>.|TRBV30|11|.|TRBJ1-2
CAWRGGGGYTF
TGTGCCTGGAGAGGTGGCGGCGGCTACACCTTC